These 27 T cell receptor beta chains originate from one sample sequenced in a study of T cell repertoires in cytomegalovirus infection. Each CDR3 protein is one row after TCRdb ran MiXCR on the reads. The table lists around 70,000 distinct CDR3 sequences, 4% of them singletons. Material for sequencing was PBMCs. The receptor source for this set is a human donor in good health (CMV status not recorded). Some clones in this sample may be carry-over from other donors' samples.

Ten or more counts support this clonotype. The chain links TRBV6-1 to TRBJ1-2; D is perhaps TRBD1 (6 bases). CDR3 length: 16 amino acids. Germline CDR1 MNHNS, CDR2 SASEGT. Trimming removed 7 bases at V and 4 bases at J, with 22 bases between. The CDR3 region has the DNA TGTGCCAGCACTCGGCGGGACATCTCCAGGGGCTATGGCTACACCTTC. This gives the protein CASTRRDISRGYGYTF.

This clonotype was found many times. This chain connects TRBV29-1 to TRBJ1-1, with 8 nucleotides matching TRBD1. This CDR3 contains 13 residues. The J segment lost 5 bases and the V segment lost 5 bases, leaving 7 bases of the junction unmatched. Per the germline V gene, CDR1 is SQVTM and CDR2 is ANQGSEA. The CDR3 DNA sequence: TGCAGCGTTCGACAGGGGAAAGGGACTGAAGCTTTCTTT. Translated: CSVRQGKGTEAFF.

In its sample, this clonotype was seen many times. The J gene is TRBJ1-2, the V gene TRBV7-6; D ambiguous. There are 15 residues in the CDR3. The germline gives CDR1 SGHVS, CDR2 FNYEAQ. Trimming shortened V by 4 bases and J by 6 bases, and 18 bases separated the two germline ends. The CDR3 DNA sequence: TGTGCCAGCAGCTCGAGAAACGGACGGAGAGATGGCTACACCTTC. It yields the protein CASSSRNGRRDGYTF. The whole variable domain, filled in from reference TRBV7-6 and TRBJ1-2, reads GAGVSQSPRYKVTKRGQDVALRCDPISGHVSLYWYRQALGQGPEFLTYFNYEAQQDKSGLPNDRFSAERPEGSISTLTIQRTEQRDSAMYRCASSSRNGRRDGYTFGSGTRLTVV.

This clonotype was recorded at least ten times. V gene TRBV7-8 combines with J gene TRBJ1-1, with D possibly matching TRBD1 (6 bases). Trimming shortened V by 1 base and J by 0 bases, and 21 bases separated the two germline ends. The germline CDR1 and CDR2 sequences are SGHVS and FQNEAQ. This CDR3 is 19 amino acids long. The CDR3 protein is CASSLDAGAWAGVNTEAFF. The CDR3 DNA reads as TGTGCCAGCAGCTTAGATGCGGGGGCTTGGGCGGGGGTGAACACTGAAGCTTTCTTT.

V gene TRBV7-6 combines with J gene TRBJ2-4, with 7 bases identical to TRBD2. The CDR3 length is 16 residues. The V gene end was trimmed by 1 base and the J gene end by 0 bases; junction bases not matched to a gene: 3. Germline lookup yields CDR1 SGHVS and CDR2 FNYEAQ. CDR3 bases: TGTGCCAGCAGCTTAGGCGGGAGCGGAGCCAAAAACATTCAGTACTTC. Translation gives CASSLGGSGAKNIQYF.

This clonotype showed up many times. The chain has TRBV7-6 and TRBJ1-1; D may be TRBD1 (5 bases). Germline CDR1 SGHVS, CDR2 FNYEAQ. There are 12 residues in the CDR3. The V end was cut by 5 bases, the J end by 7 bases, with 11 bases between. Here the CDR3 reads CASSERQFEAFF. CDR3 DNA sequence: TGTGCCAGCAGCGAGAGACAGTTTGAAGCTTTCTTT.

There are many counts of this clonotype. This chain uses TRBV7-2 with TRBJ1-3; no clear D gene. CDR1 SGHTA and CDR2 FQGNSA come from the germline V gene. The V and J ends lost 2 bases and 2 bases respectively, with 4 bases between them. The CDR3 runs 13 residues. The CDR3 nucleotides read TGTGCCAGCAGCTTAAACGCTGGAAACACCATATATTTT. Residues: CASSLNAGNTIYF.

The chain employs TRBV28 and TRBJ2-4, with 7 positions matching TRBD1. Trimming at V came to 9 bases and at J to 8 bases, leaving 13 bases not matched to a gene. CDR1 is MDHEN and CDR2 is SYDVKM in the germline V gene. The CDR3 totals 14 residues. CDR3 nucleotides: TGTGCCAGTAGAACCGTGGACAGGCCGGACATTCAGTACTTC. Translating it yields CASRTVDRPDIQYF.

This clonotype has at least ten counts. J is TRBJ1-5 and V is TRBV18; no definite D call. Trimming left V 2 bases short and J 0 bases short, with 17 bases between. Germline V gives CDR1 KGHSH, CDR2 LQKENI. The CDR3 is 18 amino acids. CDR3 nucleotides: TGTGCCAGCTCACCAATTCCACGACCCACCCATAGCAATCAGCCCCAGCATTTT. It codes for CASSPIPRPTHSNQPQHF.

This clonotype was seen at least ten times. This chain connects TRBV28 to TRBJ2-1, with TRBD2 matching over 9 bases. The CDR3 contains 17 residues. J was trimmed by 1 base and V by 6 bases; bases with no gene match: 10. Germline V gives CDR1 MDHEN, CDR2 SYDVKM. This CDR3 reads CASSRFPGLASYNEQFF. CDR3 nucleotide sequence: TGTGCCAGCAGCCGATTCCCTGGACTAGCGTCCTACAATGAGCAGTTCTTC.

This clonotype was counted ten times or more. The V gene is TRBV9, the J gene TRBJ2-1, with 12 bases lining up with TRBD2. From germline, CDR1 is SGDLS and CDR2 YYNGEE. Trimming removed 0 bases from V and 6 bases from J; junction bases left unmatched: 4. The CDR3 length is 16 residues. CDR3 region: CASSVGPSGGANEQFF. The CDR3 bases are TGTGCCAGCAGCGTAGGCCCTAGCGGGGGGGCCAATGAGCAGTTCTTC. The entire variable domain, with the rest obtained from reference TRBV9 and TRBJ2-1, is as follows: DSGVTQTPKHLITATGQRVTLRCSPRSGDLSVYWYQQSLDQGLQFLIQYYNGEERAKGNILERFSAQQFPDLHSELNLSSLELGDSALYFCASSVGPSGGANEQFFGPGTRLTVL.

This clonotype was found a few times. This chain links TRBV4-3 with TRBJ1-1, with D uncertain. Germline lookup yields CDR1 LGHNA and CDR2 YSLEER. With 3 bases removed from V and 1 base from J, the gap between germline ends came to 6 bases. The CDR3 is 13 residues long. CDR3 DNA: TGCGCCAGCAGCCAGTCGGAGAACACTGAAGCTTTCTTT. This codes for CASSQSENTEAFF.

This clonotype showed up many times. The chain has TRBV7-2 and TRBJ2-5; unclear D gene. The CDR3 totals 14 residues. With 0 bases removed from V and 4 bases from J, the gap between germline ends came to 9 bases. Germline V gene data show CDR1 as SGHTA and CDR2 as FQGNSA. The CDR3 reads CASSLATGSETQYF. The CDR3 coding sequence is TGTGCCAGCAGCTTAGCGACCGGATCAGAGACCCAGTACTTC.

This clonotype has at least ten counts. V usage is TRBV7-2 and J usage is TRBJ2-3; TRBD2 agrees at 10 bases. J lost 3 bases, V lost 5 bases, and 8 bases had no gene match. The CDR3 covers 16 residues. CDR1 and CDR2 from the germline V gene are SGHTA and FQGNSA. CDR3 sequence reads: CASSTASGRGTDTQYF. In DNA, the CDR3 is TGTGCCAGCAGCACCGCTAGCGGGAGAGGGACAGATACGCAGTATTTT.

In its sample, this clonotype was seen many times. The rearrangement joins TRBV20-1 to TRBJ1-5; no definite D call. There are 13 residues in the CDR3. V shed 6 bases and J shed 5 bases, with 14 bases lying between them. Germline V lookup: CDR1 DFQATT, CDR2 SNEGSKA (reference sequence). CDR3 sequence: CSAATGKDQPQHF. The CDR3 DNA reads as TGCAGTGCCGCCACCGGGAAGGATCAGCCCCAGCATTTT.

This clonotype was recorded at least ten times. This CDR3 is CASSFGGGATYEQYF. CDR3 bases: TGTGCCAGCAGCTTCGGCGGGGGGGCGACCTACGAGCAGTACTTC. This rearrangement joins TRBV7-2 to TRBJ2-7; TRBD2 aligns across 9 bases. In germline, CDR1 is SGHTA, CDR2 FQGNSA. This CDR3 contains 15 residues. Trimming removed 3 bases from V and 2 bases from J; junction bases left unmatched: 5.

This CDR3 reads CASRLAGVTDTQYF. Written as DNA, the CDR3 is TGTGCCAGCAGACTAGCGGGAGTCACAGATACGCAGTATTTT. The rearrangement uses TRBV7-3 and TRBJ2-3; 11 bases align to TRBD2. The CDR3 is 14 amino acids. The V and J ends lost 6 bases and 2 bases, in that order; junction bases with no gene match: 1. Germline CDR1 and CDR2: SGHTA and FQGTGA.

Ten or more counts support this clonotype. The rearrangement uses TRBV7-9 and TRBJ2-7; 7 bases are shared with TRBD2. Trimming took 6 bases from V and 4 from J; bases not matched to a gene: 9. Germline V gene data show CDR1 as SEHNR and CDR2 as FQNEAQ (reference sequence). This CDR3 has 14 amino acids. In nucleotides, the CDR3 is TGTGCCAGCAGTTCTGGCGGGAGAAAATACGAGCAGTACTTC. This gives the protein CASSSGGRKYEQYF. The variable domain in full, completed from reference TRBV7-9 and TRBJ2-7, reads DTGVSQNPRHKITKRGQNVTFRCDPISEHNRLYWYRQTLGQGPEFLTYFQNEAQLEKSRLLSDRFSAERPKGSFSTLEIQRTEQGDSAMYLCASSSGGRKYEQYFGPGTRLTVT.

This clonotype was recorded many times. The chain carries TRBV7-2 and TRBJ1-1, with D tentatively TRBD1 (5 bases). CDR3 length equals 14 residues. Germline CDR1 reads SGHTA; CDR2 reads FQGNSA. Trimming stripped 5 bases from V and 2 bases from J, with 12 bases between. The DNA of the CDR3 is TGTGCCAGCAGCGTATGGGGGGTTAACACTGAAGCTTTCTTT. As protein: CASSVWGVNTEAFF. The entire variable domain, with the rest obtained from reference TRBV7-2 and TRBJ1-1, is as follows: GAGVSQSPSNKVTEKGKDVELRCDPISGHTALYWYRQSLGQGLEFLIYFQGNSAPDKSGLPSDRFSAERTGGSVSTLTIQRTQQEDSAVYLCASSVWGVNTEAFFGQGTRLTVV.

This clonotype was recorded many times. This sequence joins TRBV7-2 and TRBJ2-2; TRBD2 matches 12 bases. V was pared by 2 bases and J by 5 bases, with 3 bases of the junction left unmatched. Germline V gene sequence: CDR1 SGHTA, CDR2 FQGNSA. This CDR3 has 16 residues. The CDR3 loop reads CASSLRLAGGTGELFF. CDR3 sequence (DNA): TGTGCCAGCAGCTTACGTCTAGCGGGAGGGACCGGGGAGCTGTTTTTT.

This clonotype was seen many times. The chain has TRBV29-1 and TRBJ2-3; 8 nucleotides match TRBD2. Germline CDR1 and CDR2: SQVTM and ANQGSEA. CDR3 length: 13 residues. V lost 6 bases to trimming and J lost 7 bases; unmatched junction nucleotides: 9. The CDR3 protein is CSVHSGGRNTQYF. CDR3 in DNA: TGCAGCGTACACTCGGGGGGGCGGAATACGCAGTATTTT.

Ten or more counts support this clonotype. V is TRBV7-8 and J is TRBJ1-6, with 7 bases identical to TRBD1. With 5 bases clipped from V and 7 bases from J, the junction kept 8 bases outside the gene matches. CDR1 SGHVS and CDR2 FQNEAQ come from the germline V gene. CDR3 length: 15 residues. The CDR3 reads CASSPSDRDNSPLHF. The CDR3 nucleotides are TGTGCCAGCAGCCCCTCCGACAGGGACAATTCACCCCTCCACTTT.

This clonotype was detected a few times. The chain employs TRBV5-1 and TRBJ2-5; 9 bases fit TRBD2. V shed 3 bases, J shed 4 bases, and the junction held 7 bases outside the gene matches. CDR3 length: 15 amino acids. The germline V gene encodes CDR1 SGHRS and CDR2 YFSETQ. The CDR3 DNA follows: TGCGCCAGCAGCTCCGGGACTAGCTGGGGAGAGACCCAGTACTTC. Amino acids: CASSSGTSWGETQYF.

As concerns this clonotype: This may arise from a read error, as a much more abundant clone is one base away. The chain recombines TRBV7-2 with TRBJ2-7; D gene uncertain. From germline, CDR1 is SGHTA and CDR2 FQGNSA. The CDR3 is made up of 13 amino acids. The CDR3 loop is CDSSRTAAYEQYF. The CDR3 bases are TGTGACAGCAGCCGGACGGCTGCCTACGAGCAGTACTTC.

In this sample, this clonotype turned up many times. This sequence joins TRBV7-2 and TRBJ2-5, with D perhaps assigned TRBD1 or TRBD2 (5 bases each). Trimming stripped 4 bases from V and 5 bases from J, with 11 bases between. The CDR3 has 13 residues. The germline gives CDR1 SGHTA, CDR2 FQGNSA. CDR3 sequence: CASSSYGAETQYF. CDR3 nucleotides: TGTGCCAGCAGCTCCTACGGGGCGGAGACCCAGTACTTC.

This clonotype was observed many times. The chain has TRBV7-2 and TRBJ2-7; TRBD2 matches 7 bases. V shed 1 base and J 3 bases; nucleotides not matched to a gene: 9. Germline V gene data show CDR1 as SGHTA and CDR2 as FQGNSA. The length of the CDR3 is 16 residues. This CDR3 reads CASSLDQGLFNYEQYF. For the CDR3, the DNA is TGTGCCAGCAGCTTAGACCAGGGACTATTTAACTACGAGCAGTACTTC.

This clonotype showed up many times. The J gene is TRBJ1-1, the V gene TRBV7-2; possibly TRBD1 for D (6 bases). The CDR3 totals 16 residues. V was cut by 4 bases and J by 10 bases, with 25 bases left in between. CDR1 and CDR2 (germline): SGHTA, FQGNSA. CDR3 sequence: CASSSPPSTGWRGAFF. The CDR3 DNA reads TGTGCCAGCAGCTCCCCCCCCTCTACAGGGTGGCGTGGAGCTTTCTTT.